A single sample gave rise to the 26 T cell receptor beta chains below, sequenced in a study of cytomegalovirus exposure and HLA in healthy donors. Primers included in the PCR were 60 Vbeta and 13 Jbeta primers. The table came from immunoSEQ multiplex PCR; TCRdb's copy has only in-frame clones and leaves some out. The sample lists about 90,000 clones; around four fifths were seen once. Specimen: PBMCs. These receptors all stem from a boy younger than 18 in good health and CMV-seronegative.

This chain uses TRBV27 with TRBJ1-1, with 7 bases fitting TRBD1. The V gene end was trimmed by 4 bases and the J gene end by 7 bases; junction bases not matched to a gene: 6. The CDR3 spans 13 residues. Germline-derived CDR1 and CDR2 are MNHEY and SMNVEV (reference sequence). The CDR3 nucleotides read TGTGCCAGCAGTTCTGGGGGACAGCTTGAAGCTTTCTTT. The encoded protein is CASSSGGQLEAFF.

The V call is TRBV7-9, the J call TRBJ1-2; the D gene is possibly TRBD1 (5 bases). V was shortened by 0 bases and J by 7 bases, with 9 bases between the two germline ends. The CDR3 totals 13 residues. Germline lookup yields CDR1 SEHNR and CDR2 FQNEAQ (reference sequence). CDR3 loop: CASSLAQGGGYTF. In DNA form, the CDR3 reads TGTGCCAGCAGCTTAGCGCAGGGCGGTGGCTACACCTTC.

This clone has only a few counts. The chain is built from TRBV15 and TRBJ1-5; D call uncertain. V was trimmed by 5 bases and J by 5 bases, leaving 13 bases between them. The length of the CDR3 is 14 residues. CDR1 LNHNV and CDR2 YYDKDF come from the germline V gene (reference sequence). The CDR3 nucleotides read TGTGCCACCAGCTTATCTTCTCAGGATCAGCCCCAGCATTTT. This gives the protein CATSLSSQDQPQHF.

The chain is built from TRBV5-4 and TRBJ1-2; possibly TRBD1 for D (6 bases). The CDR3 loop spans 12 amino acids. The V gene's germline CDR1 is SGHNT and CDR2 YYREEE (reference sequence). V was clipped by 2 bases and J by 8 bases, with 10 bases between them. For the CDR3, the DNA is TGTGCCAGCAGCTTCCACAGGGAAGGCTACACCTTC. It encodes CASSFHREGYTF.

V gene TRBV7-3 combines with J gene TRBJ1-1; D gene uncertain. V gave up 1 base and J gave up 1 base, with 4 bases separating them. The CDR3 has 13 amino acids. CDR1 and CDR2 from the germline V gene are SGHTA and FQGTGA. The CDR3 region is CASSLMRNTEAFF. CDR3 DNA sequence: TGTGCCAGCAGCTTAATGAGGAACACTGAAGCTTTCTTT.

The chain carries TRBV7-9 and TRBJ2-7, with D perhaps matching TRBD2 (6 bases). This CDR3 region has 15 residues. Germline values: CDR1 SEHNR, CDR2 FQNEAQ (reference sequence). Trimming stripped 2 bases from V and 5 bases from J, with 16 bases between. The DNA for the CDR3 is TGTGCCAGCAGCTTAAAGTCTGACGGGGGACACGAGCAGTACTTC. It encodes CASSLKSDGGHEQYF.

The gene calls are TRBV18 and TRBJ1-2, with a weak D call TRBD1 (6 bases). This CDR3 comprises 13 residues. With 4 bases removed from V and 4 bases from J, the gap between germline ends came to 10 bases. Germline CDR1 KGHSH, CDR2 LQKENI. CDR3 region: CASSRRTVYGYTF. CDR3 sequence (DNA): TGTGCCAGCTCACGTAGGACAGTCTATGGCTACACCTTC.

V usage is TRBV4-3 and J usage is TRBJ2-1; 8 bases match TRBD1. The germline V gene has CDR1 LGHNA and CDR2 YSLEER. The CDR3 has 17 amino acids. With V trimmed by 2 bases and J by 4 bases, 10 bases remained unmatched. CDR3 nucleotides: TGCGCCAGCAGCCAACCTTTCGGACAGGGAAGTTACAATGAGCAGTTCTTC. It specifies CASSQPFGQGSYNEQFF.

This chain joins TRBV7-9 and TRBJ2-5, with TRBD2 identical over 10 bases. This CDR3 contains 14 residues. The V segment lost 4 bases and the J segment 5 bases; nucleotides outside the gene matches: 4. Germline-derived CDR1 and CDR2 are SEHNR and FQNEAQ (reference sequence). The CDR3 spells CASSSVSGRETQYF. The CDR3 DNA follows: TGTGCCAGCAGCTCCGTTAGCGGGAGGGAGACCCAGTACTTC. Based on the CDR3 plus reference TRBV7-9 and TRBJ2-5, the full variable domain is DTGVSQNPRHKITKRGQNVTFRCDPISEHNRLYWYRQTLGQGPEFLTYFQNEAQLEKSRLLSDRFSAERPKGSFSTLEIQRTEQGDSAMYLCASSSVSGRETQYFGPGTRLLVL.

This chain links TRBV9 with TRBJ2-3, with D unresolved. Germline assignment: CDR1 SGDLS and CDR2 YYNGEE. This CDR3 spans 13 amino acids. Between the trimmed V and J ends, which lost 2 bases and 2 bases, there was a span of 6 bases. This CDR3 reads CASSVTDTDTQYF. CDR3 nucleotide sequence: TGTGCCAGCAGCGTCACAGACACAGATACGCAGTATTTT.

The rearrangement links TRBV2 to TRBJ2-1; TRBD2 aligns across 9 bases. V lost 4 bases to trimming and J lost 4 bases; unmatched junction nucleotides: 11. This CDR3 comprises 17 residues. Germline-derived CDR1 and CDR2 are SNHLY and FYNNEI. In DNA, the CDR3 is TGTGCCAGCAGTGGGCTAGCGGGAAGTACTATGTACAATGAGCAGTTCTTC. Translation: CASSGLAGSTMYNEQFF.

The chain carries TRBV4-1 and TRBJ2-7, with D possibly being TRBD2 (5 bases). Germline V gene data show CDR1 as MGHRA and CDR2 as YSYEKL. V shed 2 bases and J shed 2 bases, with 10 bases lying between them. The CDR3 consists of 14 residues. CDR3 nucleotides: TGCGCCAGCAGCCAAAACGACGGGGCCTACGAGCAGTACTTC. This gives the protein CASSQNDGAYEQYF.

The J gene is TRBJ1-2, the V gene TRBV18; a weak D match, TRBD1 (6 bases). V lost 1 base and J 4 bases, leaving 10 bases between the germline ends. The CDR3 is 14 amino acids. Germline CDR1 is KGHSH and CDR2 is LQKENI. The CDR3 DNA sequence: TGTGCCAGCTCACCACTCCCACAGGGCTATGGCTACACCTTC. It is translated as CASSPLPQGYGYTF.

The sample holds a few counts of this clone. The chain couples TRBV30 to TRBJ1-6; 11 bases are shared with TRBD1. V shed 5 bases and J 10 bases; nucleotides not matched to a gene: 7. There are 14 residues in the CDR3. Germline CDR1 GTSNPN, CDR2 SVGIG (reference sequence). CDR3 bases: TGTGCCTGGGGTCCGGGACAGGGGGGATCACCCCTCCACTTT. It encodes CAWGPGQGGSPLHF.

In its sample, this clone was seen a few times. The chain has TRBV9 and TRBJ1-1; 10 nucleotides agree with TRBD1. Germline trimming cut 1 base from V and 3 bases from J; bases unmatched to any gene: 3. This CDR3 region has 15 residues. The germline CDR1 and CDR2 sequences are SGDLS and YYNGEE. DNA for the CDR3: TGTGCCAGCAGCGTACCAGGACAGGGGGACACTGAAGCTTTCTTT. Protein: CASSVPGQGDTEAFF.

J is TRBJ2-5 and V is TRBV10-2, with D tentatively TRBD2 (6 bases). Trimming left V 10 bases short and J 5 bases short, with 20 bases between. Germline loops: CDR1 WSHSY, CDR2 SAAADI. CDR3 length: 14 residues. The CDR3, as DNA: TGCGCCACATTACCTCCGGGGGTTAGTGAGACCCAGTACTTC. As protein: CATLPPGVSETQYF.

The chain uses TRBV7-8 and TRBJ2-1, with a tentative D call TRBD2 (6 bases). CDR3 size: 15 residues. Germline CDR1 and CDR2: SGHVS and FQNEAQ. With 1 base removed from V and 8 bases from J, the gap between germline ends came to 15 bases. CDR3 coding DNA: TGTGCCAGCAGCTTAGGAAGTGGGAGGAGGGATGAGCAGTTCTTC. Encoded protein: CASSLGSGRRDEQFF. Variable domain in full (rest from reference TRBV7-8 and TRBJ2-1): GAGVSQSPRYKVAKRGQDVALRCDPISGHVSLFWYQQALGQGPEFLTYFQNEAQLDKSGLPSDRFFAERPEGSVSTLKIQRTQQEDSAVYLCASSLGSGRRDEQFFGPGTRLTVL.

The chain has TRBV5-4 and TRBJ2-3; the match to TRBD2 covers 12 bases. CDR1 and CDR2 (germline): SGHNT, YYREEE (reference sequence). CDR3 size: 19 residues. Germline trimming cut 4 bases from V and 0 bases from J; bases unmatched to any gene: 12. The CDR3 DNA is TGTGCCAGCAGCGGGACAACTAGCGGGGGGACAACTAGCACAGATACGCAGTATTTT. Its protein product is CASSGTTSGGTTSTDTQYF.

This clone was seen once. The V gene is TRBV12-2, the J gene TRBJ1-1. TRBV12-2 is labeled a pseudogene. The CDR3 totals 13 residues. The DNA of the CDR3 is TGTGCAAGTCGCGCGGGGACGCGACCCCGGGCTTTCTTT. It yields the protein CASRAGTRPRAFF.

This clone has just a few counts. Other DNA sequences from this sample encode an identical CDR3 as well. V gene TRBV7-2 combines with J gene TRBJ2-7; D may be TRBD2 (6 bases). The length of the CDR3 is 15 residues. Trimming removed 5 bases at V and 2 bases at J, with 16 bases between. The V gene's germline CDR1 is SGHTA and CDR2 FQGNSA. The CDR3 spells CASSLTGTATYEQYF. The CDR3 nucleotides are TGTGCCAGCAGCCTTACCGGGACTGCTACCTACGAGCAGTACTTC.

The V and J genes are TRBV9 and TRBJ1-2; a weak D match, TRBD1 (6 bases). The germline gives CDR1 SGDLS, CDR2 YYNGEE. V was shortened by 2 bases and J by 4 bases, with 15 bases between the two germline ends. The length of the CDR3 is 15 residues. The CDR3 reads CASSVAAGQSYGYTF. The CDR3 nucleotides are TGTGCCAGCAGCGTGGCTGCAGGACAGTCCTATGGCTACACCTTC.

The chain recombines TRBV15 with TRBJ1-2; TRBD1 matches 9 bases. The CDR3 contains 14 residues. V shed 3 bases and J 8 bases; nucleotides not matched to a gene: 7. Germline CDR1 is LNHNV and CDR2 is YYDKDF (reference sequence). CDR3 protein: CATSSLGQGPGYTF. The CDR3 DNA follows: TGTGCCACCAGCAGTCTCGGACAGGGGCCCGGCTACACCTTC.

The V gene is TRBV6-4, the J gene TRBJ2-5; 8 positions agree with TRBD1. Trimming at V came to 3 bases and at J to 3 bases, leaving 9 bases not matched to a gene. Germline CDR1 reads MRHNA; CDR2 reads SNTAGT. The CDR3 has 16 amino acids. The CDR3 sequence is CASSETAGGEKETQYF. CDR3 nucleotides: TGTGCCAGCAGTGAAACAGCAGGGGGCGAAAAAGAGACCCAGTACTTC.

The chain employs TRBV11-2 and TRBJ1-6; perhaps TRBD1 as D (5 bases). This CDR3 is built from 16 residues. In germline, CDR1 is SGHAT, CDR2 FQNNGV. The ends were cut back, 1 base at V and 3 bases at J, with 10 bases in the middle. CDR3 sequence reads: CASSLAGGLYNSPLHF. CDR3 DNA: TGTGCCAGCAGCTTAGCCGGGGGTCTCTATAATTCACCCCTCCACTTT.

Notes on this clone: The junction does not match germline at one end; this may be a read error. The CDR3 loop reads CASSYSPGTGTHF. Here the CDR3 DNA reads TGTGCCAGCAGTTACTCGCCTGGGACAGGTACGCACTTC. This chain uses TRBV6-5 with TRBJ2-7, with 8 positions matching TRBD1. Per germline, CDR1 MNHEY and CDR2 SVGAGI. The CDR3 has 13 amino acids.

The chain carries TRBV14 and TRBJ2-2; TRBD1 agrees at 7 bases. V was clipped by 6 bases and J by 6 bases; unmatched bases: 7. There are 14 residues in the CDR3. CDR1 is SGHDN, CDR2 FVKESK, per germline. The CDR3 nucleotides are TGTGCCAGCAGTTTCGCAGGGGGAGCCGGGGAGCTGTTTTTT. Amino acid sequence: CASSFAGGAGELFF.